Included here is one T cell receptor (beta chain) sequence, with context. The record originates from a study of T-cell reconstitution after alpha-beta-depleted transplantation in children. CDR3 length: 17 amino acids. The V and J ends lost 3 bases and 2 bases respectively, with 19 bases between them. Germline loops: CDR1 SGHAT, CDR2 FQNNGV. Preparing the TCRbeta library involved the use of unique molecular identifiers. TCRdb itself ran the PCR reads through MiXCR, one entry per CDR3 protein. The sample comprises 350,000 to 450,000 distinct CDR3 sequences, roughly 22% of which are singletons, and 3.8% rests with the top ten.

Sequencing was performed on PBMCs from the stem cell graft donor, taken from the stem cell graft. This rearrangement joins TRBV11-2 to TRBJ1-1; TRBD1 might be the D (6 bases). This receptor was taken from a human donor who donated a stem cell graft to a child with acute myeloid leukemia. The CDR3 DNA reads as TGTGCCAGCAGCTTCAGACGGACAGACGCAGCCAACACTGAAGCTTTCTTT. It codes for CASSFRRTDAANTEAFF.